This passage covers 26 T cell receptor beta chains from one sample sequenced in a study of T cells in Graves' hyperthyroidism and ophthalmopathy. Amplified TCR beta CDR3 regions came from RNA transcripts. RT-PCR in the first round (using the HTBI primer set) targeted the TCR CDR3. A single record per CDR3 protein comes from TCRdb applying MiXCR to the multiplex PCR reads. This repertoire shows some 490,000 distinct CDR3 sequences, about 22% found once; its top ten account for under 55%. Sequenced material: blood. These receptor sequences come from a woman in her seventies with Graves' ophthalmopathy.

This clonotype is a singleton in its sample. The chain's CDR3 is CASSLDGTGVQETQYF. DNA for the CDR3: TGTGCCAGCAGCTTGGATGGGACAGGGGTCCAAGAGACCCAGTACTTC. This sequence joins TRBV5-4 and TRBJ2-5; 10 nucleotides match TRBD1. CDR1 and CDR2 from the germline V gene are SGHNT and YYREEE (reference sequence). V dropped 0 bases and J dropped 1; count of bases not matched to a gene: 3. This CDR3 comprises 16 residues.

The V gene is TRBV20-1, the J gene TRBJ2-2, with 8 bases that match TRBD1. This CDR3 spans 15 amino acids. Germline CDR1 and CDR2: DFQATT and SNEGSKA (reference sequence). Trimming at V came to 5 bases and at J to 4 bases, leaving 9 bases not matched to a gene. The DNA for the CDR3 is TGCAGTGCTGAGAATAGACAGGGGAGCACCGGGGAGCTGTTTTTT. Protein product: CSAENRQGSTGELFF.

This clonotype was seen repeatedly, ten times or more. The rearrangement joins TRBV12-3 or TRBV12-4 to TRBJ2-5; 8 positions agree with TRBD1. J was trimmed by 4 bases and V by 4 bases; bases with no gene match: 14. The CDR3 is 17 amino acids. DNA for the CDR3: TGTGCCAGCAGTTCCTCAGCCTGGCAGGGGGCACGAGAGACCCAGTACTTC. Translated, it gives CASSSSAWQGARETQYF.

Ten or more counts support this clonotype. The genes are TRBV7-9 and TRBJ2-1, with D perhaps matching TRBD1 (6 bases). This CDR3 is 13 amino acids long. The germline V gene encodes CDR1 SEHNR and CDR2 FQNEAQ (reference sequence). Deletions cut 3 bases from V and 6 bases from J, with 9 bases between. The CDR3 region has the DNA TGTGCCAGCAGCTTCCTAGGGGGCAATGAGCAGTTCTTC. This encodes CASSFLGGNEQFF.

This clonotype was detected many times. The V and J genes are TRBV20-1 and TRBJ1-1; 7 bases line up with TRBD1. Germline CDR1 and CDR2: DFQATT and SNEGSKA (reference sequence). Trimming cost V 1 base and J 2 bases; bases outside gene matches: 4. The CDR3 extends over 14 amino acids. This CDR3 is CSARATGINTEAFF. CDR3 coding DNA: TGCAGTGCTAGAGCGACAGGGATCAACACTGAAGCTTTCTTT.

The sample holds many counts of this clonotype. The chain links TRBV10-3 to TRBJ1-1; possible D gene TRBD1, 6 bases. Trimming cost V 3 bases and J 0 bases, with 14 bases left between them. CDR3 length equals 16 residues. Looked up from germline, CDR1 is ENHRY and CDR2 is SYGVKD. The CDR3 coding sequence is TGTGCCATCAGTGATATGGCAGGGGCGATGAACACTGAAGCTTTCTTT. Translated: CAISDMAGAMNTEAFF.

This clonotype was detected only a few times. The chain has TRBV20-1 and TRBJ1-5; D is perhaps TRBD1 (5 bases). This CDR3 comprises 14 residues. Trimming removed 6 bases from V and 5 bases from J, with 17 bases in between. Germline loops: CDR1 DFQATT, CDR2 SNEGSKA (reference sequence). The CDR3 DNA reads as TGCAGTGCGAGATCCGGGACTCCACATCAGCCCCAGCATTTT. This encodes CSARSGTPHQPQHF.

In this sample, this clonotype turned up a few times. This chain links TRBV2 with TRBJ1-6; tentative D call: TRBD1 (6 bases). Looked up from germline, CDR1 is SNHLY and CDR2 is FYNNEI. The CDR3 loop spans 15 amino acids. The V gene lost 5 bases and the J gene lost 7 bases, with 15 bases spanning the gap. The DNA for the CDR3 is TGTGCCAGCAGTAAACAGGGCCTCGTGAATTCACCCCTCCACTTT. Translated: CASSKQGLVNSPLHF.

There are a few counts of this clonotype. This chain joins TRBV12-3 or TRBV12-4 and TRBJ1-4, with D possibly being TRBD1 (5 bases). V lost 6 bases and J 8 bases, leaving 13 bases between the germline ends. This CDR3 contains 13 residues. The DNA of the CDR3 is TGTGCCAGCAGAATTGGGACGTCCGAAAAACTGTTTTTT. Translated, it gives CASRIGTSEKLFF.

This clonotype was detected only a few times. In DNA form, the CDR3 reads TGTGCCAGCAGGACGACATATAATAATGAAAAACTGTTTTTT. Protein product: CASRTTYNNEKLFF. This sequence joins TRBV27 and TRBJ1-4, with D uncertain. CDR3 length equals 14 residues. Per the germline V gene, CDR1 is MNHEY and CDR2 is SMNVEV (reference sequence). Trimming left V 6 bases short and J 4 bases short, with 12 bases between.

This chain joins TRBV10-3 and TRBJ1-6, with D uncertain. Germline CDR1 and CDR2: ENHRY and SYGVKD. The CDR3 covers 13 residues. V dropped 4 bases and J dropped 8 bases, with 9 bases sitting between them. CDR3 in amino acids: CAISVQEDSPLHF. The CDR3 nucleotides read TGTGCCATCAGTGTTCAGGAGGATTCACCCCTCCACTTT.

The table lists this clonotype with many counts. V and J are TRBV11-2 and TRBJ1-1, with TRBD1 matching 7 bases. With 5 bases clipped from V and 0 bases from J, the junction kept 12 bases outside the gene matches. The CDR3 has 17 amino acids. Germline V gives CDR1 SGHAT, CDR2 FQNNGV. Here the CDR3 DNA reads TGTGCCAGCAGCACGCTAACCACAGGGGCCATGAACACTGAAGCTTTCTTT. Its protein product is CASSTLTTGAMNTEAFF. The entire variable domain, with the rest obtained from reference TRBV11-2 and TRBJ1-1, is as follows: EAGVAQSPRYKIIEKRQSVAFWCNPISGHATLYWYQQILGQGPKLLIQFQNNGVVDDSQLPKDRFSAERLKGVDSTLKIQPAKLEDSAVYLCASSTLTTGAMNTEAFFGQGTRLTVV.

The gene calls are TRBV3-1 and TRBJ2-7, with TRBD1 identical over 7 bases. Trimming at V came to 5 bases and at J to 4 bases, leaving 8 bases not matched to a gene. Germline loops: CDR1 LGHDT, CDR2 YNNKEL (reference sequence). There are 14 residues in the CDR3. CDR3 bases: TGTGCCAGCAGCTTCGGACAGGAGACTTACGAGCAGTACTTC. Translating it yields CASSFGQETYEQYF.

This clonotype came up a few times. The chain couples TRBV30 to TRBJ2-3; 8 bases map to TRBD2. Trimming cost V 4 bases and J 5 bases; bases outside gene matches: 5. CDR1 is GTSNPN and CDR2 is SVGIG in the germline V gene (reference sequence). The CDR3 sequence is 13 residues long. The CDR3, as DNA: TGTGCCTGGACTAGCGGGCGTGAAGATACGCAGTATTTT. Protein: CAWTSGREDTQYF.

This clonotype was counted only a few times. V is TRBV5-5 and J is TRBJ1-2; D possibly corresponds to TRBD1 (5 bases). The V gene lost 2 bases and the J gene lost 6 bases, with 14 bases spanning the gap. Looked up from germline, CDR1 is SGHKS and CDR2 is YYEKEE (reference sequence). There are 14 residues in the CDR3. The CDR3 DNA is TGTGCCAGCAGCTTTCCGGGACGGGGGGATGGCTACACCTTC. Protein product: CASSFPGRGDGYTF. Variable domain in full (rest from reference TRBV5-5 and TRBJ1-2): DAGVTQSPTHLIKTRGQQVTLRCSPISGHKSVSWYQQVLGQGPQFIFQYYEKEERGRGNFPDRFSARQFPNYSSELNVNALLLGDSALYLCASSFPGRGDGYTFGSGTRLTVV.

This clonotype was recorded a few times. The chain combines TRBV29-1 with TRBJ2-5; TRBD2 is a possible D gene (5 bases). Germline CDR1 and CDR2: SQVTM and ANQGSEA. The length of the CDR3 is 12 residues. The V end lost 3 bases, the J end lost 4 bases, and 9 bases lay between the germline ends. CDR3 in DNA: TGCAGCGTTGACGAGGGCGCAGAGACCCAGTACTTC. Amino acids: CSVDEGAETQYF.

As for this clonotype: A much larger clone sits a single nucleotide away, making a read error possible. The chain is built from TRBV2 and TRBJ2-7, with no clear D. Trimming cost V 9 bases and J 0 bases, with 12 bases left between them. CDR1 and CDR2 from the germline V gene are SNHLY and FYNNEI. CDR3 size: 13 residues. CDR3 bases: TGTGCCAGGGCCCCCTCTGGCTCCTACGAGCAGTACTTC. It yields the protein CARAPSGSYEQYF. Variable domain in full (rest from reference TRBV2 and TRBJ2-7): EPEVTQTPSHQVTQMGQEVILRCVPISNHLYFYWYRQILGQKVEFLVSFYNNEISEKSEIFDDQFSVERPDGSNFTLKIRSTKLEDSAMYFCARAPSGSYEQYFGPGTRLTVT.

This chain links TRBV18 with TRBJ2-4; 8 bases map to TRBD1. This CDR3 comprises 15 residues. V lost 0 bases, J lost 6 bases, and 4 bases stayed unmatched. Looked up from germline, CDR1 is KGHSH and CDR2 is LQKENI. CDR3 DNA sequence: TGTGCCAGCTCACCACCCAGGGGGCGAGGAAACATTCAGTACTTC. This gives the protein CASSPPRGRGNIQYF.

Turning to this clonotype: One junction end disagrees with the germline gene, perhaps due to a read error. The chain has TRBV4-1 and TRBJ2-7; the D gene is possibly TRBD2 (6 bases). The CDR3 is 13 amino acids. Germline CDR1 is MGHRA and CDR2 is YSYEKL. This CDR3 reads CASSPSASYEQYF. The CDR3 DNA is TGCGCCAGCAGCCCTAGCGCCTCCTACGAACAGTACTTC.

V and J are TRBV10-3 and TRBJ1-5; D is ambiguous. The CDR3 extends over 15 amino acids. V shed 6 bases and J shed 0 bases, with 12 bases lying between them. Germline lookup yields CDR1 ENHRY and CDR2 SYGVKD. This chain's CDR3 is CAIRKDLYSNQPQHF. CDR3 nucleotides: TGTGCCATCAGGAAAGACCTTTATAGCAATCAGCCCCAGCATTTT.

The rearrangement uses TRBV14 and TRBJ2-7; D might be TRBD1 or TRBD2, each matching 5 bases. The CDR3 is 16 amino acids. V lost 0 bases to trimming and J lost 2 bases, with 14 bases between them. Germline loops: CDR1 SGHDN, CDR2 FVKESK. CDR3: CASSQDRGARTYEQYF. CDR3 nucleotides: TGTGCCAGCAGCCAAGATCGAGGGGCTAGGACCTACGAGCAGTACTTC.

The rearrangement joins TRBV9 to TRBJ2-5; no firm D call. Germline assignment: CDR1 SGDLS and CDR2 YYNGEE. V was cut by 4 bases and J by 2 bases, with 9 bases left in between. The length of the CDR3 is 13 residues. CDR3 in amino acids: CASSPQRQETQYF. As DNA, the CDR3 is TGTGCCAGCAGCCCCCAGCGTCAAGAGACCCAGTACTTC.

V is TRBV30 and J is TRBJ1-5; 12 bases map to TRBD1. Trimming took 4 bases from V and 7 from J; bases not matched to a gene: 5. Germline V gives CDR1 GTSNPN, CDR2 SVGIG (reference sequence). CDR3 length: 14 amino acids. The chain's CDR3 is CAWNRGTGGQPQHF. CDR3 bases: TGTGCCTGGAACCGCGGGACAGGGGGCCAGCCCCAGCATTTT.

The chain links TRBV20-1 to TRBJ1-6; 8 nucleotides match TRBD1. Germline CDR1 DFQATT, CDR2 SNEGSKA (reference sequence). The CDR3 loop spans 11 amino acids. The junction had 1 base not matched to a gene; V was cut back by 2 bases and J by 13 bases. CDR3 DNA: TGCAGTGCTAGACGGACAGGGCCCCTCCACTTT. This sequence encodes CSARRTGPLHF.

On this clonotype itself: A much larger clone is a single base away; this may be a read error. The rearrangement links TRBV28 to TRBJ2-1; the match to TRBD1 covers 11 bases. This CDR3 is built from 15 residues. J lost 7 bases, V lost 4 bases, and 6 bases had no gene match. Germline CDR1 MDHEN, CDR2 SYDVKM. The CDR3 region has the DNA TGTGCCAGCAGTTCATCCGGACAGGGGGCTAATGAGCAGTTCTTC. This encodes CASSSSGQGANEQFF.

This clonotype occurred a few times. The chain employs TRBV5-1 and TRBJ2-1; the match to TRBD2 covers 12 bases. Germline CDR1 is SGHRS and CDR2 is YFSETQ. This CDR3 has 16 amino acids. With 3 bases clipped from V and 6 bases from J, the junction kept 7 bases outside the gene matches. CDR3 region: CASSWETSGRGNEQFF. For the CDR3, the DNA is TGCGCCAGCAGCTGGGAGACTAGCGGGAGAGGCAATGAGCAGTTCTTC.